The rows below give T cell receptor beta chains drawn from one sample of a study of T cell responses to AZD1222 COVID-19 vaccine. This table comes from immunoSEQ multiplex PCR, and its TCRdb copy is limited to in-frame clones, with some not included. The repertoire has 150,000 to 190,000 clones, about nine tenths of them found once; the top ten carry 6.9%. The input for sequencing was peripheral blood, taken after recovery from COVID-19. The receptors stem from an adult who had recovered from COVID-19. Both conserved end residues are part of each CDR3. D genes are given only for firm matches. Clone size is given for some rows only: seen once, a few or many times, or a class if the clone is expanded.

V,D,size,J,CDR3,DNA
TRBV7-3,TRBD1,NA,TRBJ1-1,CASSLTGGDTEAFF,TGTGCCAGCAGCTTGACAGGGGGAGACACTGAAGCTTTCTTT
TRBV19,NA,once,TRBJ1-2,CASSISGYGYTF,TGTGCCAGTAGTATAAGTGGCTATGGCTACACCTTC
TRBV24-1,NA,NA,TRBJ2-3,CATSDLRVADTQYF,TGTGCCACCAGTGATTTGCGGGTCGCAGATACGCAGTATTTT
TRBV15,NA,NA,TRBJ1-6,CATSRVTGGGGSPLHF,TGTGCCACCAGCAGAGTTACGGGGGGGGGCGGATCACCCCTCCACTTT
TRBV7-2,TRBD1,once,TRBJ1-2,CASSLASGQGSGYTF,TGTGCCAGCAGCTTAGCGTCGGGACAGGGGTCTGGCTACACCTTC
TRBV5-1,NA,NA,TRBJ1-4,CASSLTGLAANEKLFF,TGCGCCAGCAGCTTGACCGGTTTGGCTGCTAATGAAAAACTGTTTTTT
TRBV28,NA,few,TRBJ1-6,CASASGMQNSPLHF,TGTGCCAGCGCCTCCGGGATGCAAAATTCACCCCTCCACTTT
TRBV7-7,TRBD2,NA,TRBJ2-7,CASSQALAGGFSYEQYF,TGTGCCAGCAGCCAGGCCTTAGCGGGGGGCTTCTCCTACGAGCAGTACTTC
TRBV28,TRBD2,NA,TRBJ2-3,CASSLRTSGSTDTQYF,TGTGCCAGCAGTCTCCGGACTAGCGGGAGTACAGATACGCAGTATTTT
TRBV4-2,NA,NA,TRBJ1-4,CASSQDWGEGRRWEKLFF,TGTGCCAGCAGCCAAGATTGGGGTGAGGGGAGGAGGTGGGAAAAACTGTTTTTT
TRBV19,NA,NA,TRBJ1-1,CASSILGQPTEAFF,TGTGCCAGTAGTATTTTGGGACAACCGACTGAAGCTTTCTTT
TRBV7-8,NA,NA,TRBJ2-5,CASSLVTSWQETQYF,TGTGCCAGCAGCTTAGTTACTAGTTGGCAAGAGACCCAGTACTTC
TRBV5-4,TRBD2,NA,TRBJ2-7,CASSLAGVREQYF,TGTGCCAGCAGCCTAGCGGGGGTTCGCGAGCAGTACTTC
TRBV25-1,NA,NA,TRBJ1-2,CASSDRSYYGYTF,TGTGCCAGCAGTGATCGATCGTACTATGGCTACACCTTC
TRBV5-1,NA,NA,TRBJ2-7,CASSLGTQSYEQYF,TGCGCCAGCAGCTTGGGGACACAATCCTACGAGCAGTACTTC
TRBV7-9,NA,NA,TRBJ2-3,CASSSGLGPPSDTQYF,TGTGCCAGCAGTTCCGGCCTTGGGCCCCCGTCAGATACGCAGTATTTT
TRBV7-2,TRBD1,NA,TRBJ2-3,CASSRGQPTDTQYF,TGTGCCAGCAGCCGGGGACAGCCCACAGATACGCAGTATTTT
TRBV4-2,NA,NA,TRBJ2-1,CASSQTRVPNNEQFF,TGTGCCAGCAGCCAGACTAGGGTCCCAAACAATGAGCAGTTCTTC
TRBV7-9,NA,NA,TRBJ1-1,CASSSNVGGAFF,TGTGCCAGCAGCTCGAACGTTGGGGGAGCTTTCTTT
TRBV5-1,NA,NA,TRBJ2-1,CASSLEIRTAPNEQFF,TGCGCCAGCAGCTTGGAAATCAGGACTGCTCCAAATGAGCAGTTCTTC
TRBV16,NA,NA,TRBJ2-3,CASSQSPGLGTDTQYF,TGTGCCAGCAGCCAATCGCCAGGCCTGGGAACAGATACGCAGTATTTT
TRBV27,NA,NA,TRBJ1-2,CASSPSWDVAYGYTF,TGTGCCAGCAGTCCTTCCTGGGACGTAGCCTATGGCTACACCTTC
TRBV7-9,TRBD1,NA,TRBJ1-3,CASSGTGAGNTIYF,TGTGCCAGCAGTGGGACAGGGGCTGGAAACACCATATATTTT
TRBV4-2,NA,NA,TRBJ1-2,CASSQEGQDDYGYTF,TGTGCCAGCAGCCAAGAGGGTCAGGATGACTATGGCTACACCTTC
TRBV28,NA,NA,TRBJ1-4,CASSLFNRTGHEKLFF,TGTGCCAGCAGTTTATTCAACCGGACCGGGCATGAAAAACTGTTTTTT
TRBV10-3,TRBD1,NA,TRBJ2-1,CASLDRDNEQFF,TGTGCCTCCTTGGACAGGGACAATGAGCAGTTCTTC
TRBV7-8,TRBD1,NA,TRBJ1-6,CASSLVWGQGGSPLHF,TGTGCCAGCAGCTTAGTTTGGGGACAGGGGGGTTCACCCCTCCACTTT
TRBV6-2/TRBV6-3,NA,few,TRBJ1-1,CASSYGHLTMNTEAFF,TGTGCCAGCAGTTACGGGCACCTTACCATGAACACTGAAGCTTTCTTT
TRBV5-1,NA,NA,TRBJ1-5,CASSLSGDLQQPQHF,TGCGCCAGCAGCTTGTCCGGGGACCTTCAACAGCCCCAGCATTTT
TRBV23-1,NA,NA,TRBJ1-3,CASSREQGRGLKNSGNTIYF,TGCGCCAGCAGTCGCGAACAGGGCCGGGGACTGAAGAACTCTGGAAACACCATATATTTT
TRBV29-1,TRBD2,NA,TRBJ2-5,CSVDPASGGGGETQYF,TGCAGCGTTGACCCGGCTAGCGGGGGGGGCGGGGAGACCCAGTACTTC
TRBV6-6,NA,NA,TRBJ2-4,CASSPELKNIQYF,TGTGCCAGCTCACCTGAACTCAAGAACATTCAGTACTTC
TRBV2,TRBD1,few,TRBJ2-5,CASSSEGALGETQYF,TGTGCCAGCAGCTCAGAGGGGGCGCTTGGGGAGACCCAGTACTTC
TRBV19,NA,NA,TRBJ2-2,CASTPRMITTGELFF,TGTGCCAGTACCCCCAGGATGATCACCACCGGGGAGCTGTTTTTT
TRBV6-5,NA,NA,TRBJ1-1,CASSPLANTEAFF,TGTGCCAGCAGTCCCCTCGCTAACACTGAAGCTTTCTTT
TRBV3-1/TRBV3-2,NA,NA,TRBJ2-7,CASSQDGIEGYEQYF,TGTGCCAGCAGCCAAGATGGGATAGAGGGGTACGAGCAGTACTTC
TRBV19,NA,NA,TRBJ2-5,CASRGGETQYF,TGTGCCAGTAGAGGGGGAGAGACCCAGTACTTC
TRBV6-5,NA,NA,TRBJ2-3,CASSYQSVLFTDTQYF,TGTGCCAGCAGTTACCAGAGCGTACTTTTCACAGATACGCAGTATTTT
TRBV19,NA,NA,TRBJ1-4,CASSLMKFEKLFF,TGTGCCAGTAGTCTCATGAAATTTGAAAAACTGTTTTTT
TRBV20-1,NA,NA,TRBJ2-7,CSARLAYEQYF,TGCAGTGCTAGACTAGCGTACGAGCAGTACTTC
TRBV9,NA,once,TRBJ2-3,CASSYGPSTQYF,TGTGCCAGCAGCTACGGACCTTCGACGCAGTATTTT
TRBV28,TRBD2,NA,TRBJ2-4,CASSPIPAGMDF,TGTGCCAGCAGCCCGATCCCAGCGGGAATGGACTTC
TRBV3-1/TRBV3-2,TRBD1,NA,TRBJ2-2,CASSHRTGGTTGELFF,TGTGCCAGCAGCCATCGGACAGGGGGCACCACCGGGGAGCTGTTTTTT
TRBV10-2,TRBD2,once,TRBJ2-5,CASSDPRAGGLETQYF,TGCGCCAGCAGTGACCCGCGGGCGGGGGGGCTTGAGACCCAGTACTTC
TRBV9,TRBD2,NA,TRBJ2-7,CASSVGTSGLYEQYF,TGTGCCAGCAGCGTAGGGACTAGCGGTCTCTACGAGCAGTACTTC
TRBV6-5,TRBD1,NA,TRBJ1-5,CASSYHRGGYQPQHF,TGTGCCAGCAGTTACCACAGGGGGGGCTATCAGCCCCAGCATTTT
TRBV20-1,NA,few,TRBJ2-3,CSTRFSDTQYF,TGCAGCACCCGTTTCTCAGATACGCAGTATTTT
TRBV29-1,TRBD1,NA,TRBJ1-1,CSVKTGVLNTEAFF,TGCAGCGTGAAAACAGGGGTCTTGAACACTGAAGCTTTCTTT
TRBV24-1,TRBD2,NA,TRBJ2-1,CATSDSGTSRYNEQFF,TGTGCCACCAGTGATTCCGGGACTAGTCGCTACAATGAGCAGTTCTTC
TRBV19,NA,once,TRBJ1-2,CASSVRRGAPDRNYGYTF,TGTGCCAGTAGTGTCAGGCGGGGGGCTCCAGACCGCAACTATGGCTACACCTTC
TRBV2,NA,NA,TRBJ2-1,CASSIMASYNEQFF,TGTGCCAGCAGTATAATGGCCTCCTACAATGAGCAGTTCTTC
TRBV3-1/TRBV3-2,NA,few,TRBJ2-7,CASSSPARDGSYEQYF,TGTGCCAGCAGCTCCCCCGCCCGGGACGGCTCCTACGAGCAGTACTTC
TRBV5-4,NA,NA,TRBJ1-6,CASSLHSQDSPLHF,TGTGCCAGCAGCTTGCACTCCCAGGATTCACCCCTCCACTTT
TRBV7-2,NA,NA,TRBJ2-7,CASSPSLYEQYF,TGTGCCAGCAGCCCGTCCCTCTACGAGCAGTACTTC
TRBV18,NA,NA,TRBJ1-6,CASSPLQGHNSPLHF,TGTGCCAGCTCACCACTCCAGGGGCATAATTCACCCCTCCACTTT
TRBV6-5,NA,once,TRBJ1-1,CAGRDTGRIAEAFF,TGTGCCGGGAGGGACACTGGGAGGATAGCTGAAGCTTTCTTT